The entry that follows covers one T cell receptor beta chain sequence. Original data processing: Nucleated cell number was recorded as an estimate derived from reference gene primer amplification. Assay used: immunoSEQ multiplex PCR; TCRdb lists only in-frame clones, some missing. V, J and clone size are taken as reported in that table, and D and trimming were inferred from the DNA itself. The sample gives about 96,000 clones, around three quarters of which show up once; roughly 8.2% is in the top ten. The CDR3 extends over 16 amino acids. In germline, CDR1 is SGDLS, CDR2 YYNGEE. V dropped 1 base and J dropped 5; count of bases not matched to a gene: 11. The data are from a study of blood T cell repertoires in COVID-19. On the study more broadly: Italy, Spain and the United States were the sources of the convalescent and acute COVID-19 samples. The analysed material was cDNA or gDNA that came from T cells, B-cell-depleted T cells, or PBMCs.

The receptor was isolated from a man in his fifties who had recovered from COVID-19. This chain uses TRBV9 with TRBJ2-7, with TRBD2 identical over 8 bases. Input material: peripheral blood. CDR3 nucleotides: TGTGCCAGCAGCGTAAGGAAAGATAGCGGGAACGACGAGCAGTACTTC. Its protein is CASSVRKDSGNDEQYF.